This T cell receptor beta chain was sequenced for a study of shared clonotypes between healthy human individuals (TCRdb year 2020). Background for the entire study: The cohort comprised two women and a few men aged 18 to 49 years. To increase sequencing depth and limit assay-specific biases, different laboratories used diverse techniques to prepare libraries and sequence TCR repertoires. For each donor, three plates each were used for CD4 naive and CD4 memory, two plates were used for CD8 naive, and one plate was used for CD8 memory. The study deeply sequenced blood TCR repertoires of five healthy adults to estimate repertoire size and the extent of clonotype sharing between individuals. Each donor's leukapheresis produced roughly between about 0.85 and 10 billion PBMCs. General findings and caveats noted by the study authors: Sampling was restricted to blood, and TCR repertoires in tissues likely differ from the TCR repertoires found in blood. Pairwise subsampling led to the expectation that sequencing depth would affect the degree of clonotype sharing among donors. Clonotypes shared by all four sorted-subset donors showed higher generation probabilities than non-shared clonotypes. Sharing across a handful of donors was observed for around 4.8% of naive CD4, about 3.2% of naive CD8, roughly 2.4% of memory CD4, and around 0.4% of memory CD8 clonotypes. Because the study included a small number of donors, the genetic and exposure-history diversity represented was limited. Rarefaction of sorted-subset datasets indicated incomplete sequencing despite the large sequencing depth. Naive subsets generally had larger estimated clonotype richness than memory subsets.

Between the V and J ends, shortened by 1 base and 4 bases respectively, the junction contains 16 bases. Including the terminal cysteine and phenylalanine, the CDR3 comprises 15 residues. This entry keeps only the CDR3 DNA: 45 bases, framed from base 1. CDR1 is given as GTSNPN and CDR2 as SVGIG, both from the germline V gene (reference sequence). About this clone itself: This clone's antigen is unknown. Base-call qualities are not available, and no considerably larger clone is one nucleotide away.

TCR CDR3 regions were amplified from genomic DNA by multiplex PCR using the deep immunoSEQ assay. Extracted genomic DNA from each cell subset was spread evenly across all wells of several immunoSEQ 96-well plates, with each plate serving as a replicate. For sorted subsets, about 200 ng genomic DNA, equal to some 30,000 T cell genomes, was loaded into each replicate PCR. Purified libraries were quantified with a Qubit 3.0 fluorometer, sized on a Bioanalyzer 2100, and re-quantified with the KAPA Library Quantification kit. Every immunoSEQ 96-well plate was sequenced on a separate single-read 150-cycle Illumina NextSeq 550 flow cell. The study's own analysis went as follows. Because the immunoSEQ output held only junctional sequences and lacked quality scores, the filtering could not match the filtering applied to full-length reads. To assign V/J genes and CDR3, sequences were annotated against IMGT germline references using PyIR, a Python wrapper for IgBLAST v1.9. Reads were removed for weak V/J assignments (E-value above 1e-6), missing CDR3, stop codons, out-of-frame junctions, or ambiguous translated residues. V3J clonotypes were defined by identical inferred V gene, J gene, and CDR3 amino acid sequence. The percentage overlap between two repertoires was calculated by dividing the number of shared unique clonotypes by the size of the smaller repertoire. Three approaches were used to assess repertoire richness: RTK rarefaction, the Chao1 estimator, and Recon v2.1 estimates of unobserved clonotypes. Generation probabilities for all TCRbeta clonotypes obtained by the gDNA method from a few donors were computed using OLGA. TCRdb's version of the immuneACCESS table is confined to in-frame rearrangements and falls short of the full clone set. An unresolved V gene accounts for under half of the shortfall where checked; the remainder is of unknown origin. V, J and clone size are those of that table, while D and trimming were read from the DNA. The sample has about 600,000 clones on record, approximately 97% of them singletons. Of the sample, 0.045% to 0.07% is held by the ten largest clones.

Donors were healthy HIV-negative adults with no recently reported acute infections or vaccinations. Every donor was a Caucasian adult living in Nashville, Tennessee, USA. CD4+ T cells were enriched by magnetic negative selection, after which naive cells were positively selected on CD45RA and the negative fraction was taken as the memory subset. After blood collection by leukapheresis, PBMCs were isolated using Ficoll-Histopaque density gradient centrifugation and then cryopreserved in the vapor phase of liquid nitrogen. Analytical flow cytometry was used to check the purity and quantity of each magnetically sorted T cell population. Genomic DNA was isolated from each sorted fraction and quantified by UV absorbance on a Nanodrop 2000c.

What was sequenced was naive CD4+ T cells sorted from blood. The cell subset or site label for this specimen denotes: CD45RA+ positively selected. The sequence derives from a woman in her thirties in good health. The receptor chain draws on TRBV30 and TRBJ1-2; 5 matching bases give a weak D call of TRBD1. The DNA sequence is TGTGCCTGGAGTGATGGGGTGGGGGTCACCTATGGCTACACCTTC. This codes for CAWSDGVGVTYGYTF.